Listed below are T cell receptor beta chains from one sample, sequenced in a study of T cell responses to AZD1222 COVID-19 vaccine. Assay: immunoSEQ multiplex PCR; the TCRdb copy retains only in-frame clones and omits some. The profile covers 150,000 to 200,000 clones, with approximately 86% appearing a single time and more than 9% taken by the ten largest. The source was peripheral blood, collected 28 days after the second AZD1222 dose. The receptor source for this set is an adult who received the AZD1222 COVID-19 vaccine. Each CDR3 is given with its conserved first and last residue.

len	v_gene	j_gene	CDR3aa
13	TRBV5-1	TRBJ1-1	CASSLEGNTEAFF
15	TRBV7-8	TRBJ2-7	CASSFGTGGAYEQYF
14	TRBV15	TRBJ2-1	CATSKGDRVNEQFF
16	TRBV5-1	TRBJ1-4	CASSRDQWGLNEKLFF
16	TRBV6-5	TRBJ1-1	CASSYTQYGLPTEAFF
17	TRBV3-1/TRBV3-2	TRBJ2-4	CASSQVQGTLAKNIQYF
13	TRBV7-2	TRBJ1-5	CASSFGQNQPQHF
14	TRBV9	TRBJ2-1	CASSNRGSYNEQFF
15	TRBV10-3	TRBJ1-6	CAISESGRDDSPLHF
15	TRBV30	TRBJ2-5	CAWSVPWGRQETQYF
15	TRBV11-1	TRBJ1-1	CASSFRQAGNTEAFF
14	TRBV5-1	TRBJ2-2	CASTLPSPVRELFF
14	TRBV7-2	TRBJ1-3	CASSLGGLGNTIYF
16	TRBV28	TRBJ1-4	CASSHQGAGANEKLFF
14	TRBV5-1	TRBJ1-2	CASSLEGIGYGYTF
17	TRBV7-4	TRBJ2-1	CASSSPTTSVSYNEQFF
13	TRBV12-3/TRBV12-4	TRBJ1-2	CASSLKRAGGYTF
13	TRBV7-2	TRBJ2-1	CASSFSQVNEQFF
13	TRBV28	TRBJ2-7	CAIRTGTSYEQYF
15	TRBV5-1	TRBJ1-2	CASSLESGGVDGYTF
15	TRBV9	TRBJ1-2	CASSPRTGGANGYTF
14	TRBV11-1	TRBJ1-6	CASSSGHGRSPLHF
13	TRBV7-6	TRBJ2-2	CASSLGGTGELFF
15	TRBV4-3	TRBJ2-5	CASSQAPGAWETQYF
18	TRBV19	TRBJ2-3	CASSNQPTSGGAEGTQYF
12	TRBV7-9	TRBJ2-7	CASSGAGYEQYF
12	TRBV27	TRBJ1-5	CASSSQGQPQHF
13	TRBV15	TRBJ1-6	CATSKRTGSPLHF